This TCR beta chain was recovered during a study of T cells in narcolepsy. Findings and caveats of the study: Blood of same and different patients, but not healthy controls, reportedly held recurring autoreactive clonotypes. Same-patient CSF and blood CD4+ T cell clonotypes included HCRT-specific and TRIB2-specific autoreactive ones.

The data were produced by immunoSEQ multiplex PCR, yet TCRdb's version contains in-frame clones alone and is incomplete. Here the sample spans about 33,000 clones, roughly 90% being singletons. Trimming left V 4 bases short and J 2 bases short, with 15 bases between. The CDR3 loop spans 15 amino acids. Germline-derived CDR1 and CDR2 are MDHEN and SYDVKM. On this clone: No antigen is known for it.

Sequencing was carried out using CD45RA- memory CD4+ T cells from PBMCs. This chain links TRBV28 with TRBJ2-7; no firm D call. This TCR derives from a human donor with narcolepsy. This chain's CDR3 is CASSYPMGTAYEQYF. CDR3 DNA sequence: TGTGCCAGCAGTTACCCAATGGGCACGGCCTACGAGCAGTACTTC.